The next 17 T cell receptor beta chains were all read from a single sample in a study of blood T cell repertoires in COVID-19. Assay used: immunoSEQ multiplex PCR; TCRdb lists only in-frame clones, some missing. The sample lists about 130,000 clones, about 93% occurring once. The sample consisted of peripheral blood. These receptors all come from a man aged 50 to 60 with COVID-19, enrolled during active disease.

The chain recombines TRBV5-1 with TRBJ1-6, with TRBD1 matching over 8 bases. The germline gives CDR1 SGHRS, CDR2 YFSETQ. Trimming removed 4 bases from V and 8 bases from J; junction bases left unmatched: 5. This CDR3 region has 14 residues. CDR3 sequence (DNA): TGCGCCAGCAGCCCGGACAGGGAATATTCACCCCTCCACTTT. This translates into CASSPDREYSPLHF.

The V gene is TRBV6-5, the J gene TRBJ2-1; 10 bases are a match to TRBD1. V was pared by 5 bases and J by 7 bases, with 5 bases of the junction left unmatched. CDR3 length: 14 residues. Germline values: CDR1 MNHEY, CDR2 SVGAGI. The CDR3 DNA is TGTGCCAGCAGTCCCGGGACAGGGGTGAATGAGCAGTTCTTC. Its protein product is CASSPGTGVNEQFF.

V and J are TRBV6-2 or TRBV6-3 and TRBJ1-1; D is undetermined. The CDR3 consists of 13 residues. Germline CDR1 is MNHEY and CDR2 is SVGEGT. Between the trimmed V and J ends, which lost 1 base and 4 bases, there was a span of 7 bases. CDR3 DNA sequence: TGTGCCAGCAGTTACTTTGTGCGCACTGAAGCTTTCTTT. Translation: CASSYFVRTEAFF.

The chain joins TRBV24-1 to TRBJ1-2, with a weak D call TRBD1 (6 bases). V was trimmed by 5 bases and J by 5 bases, leaving 14 bases between them. Germline loops: CDR1 KGHDR, CDR2 SFDVKD. The CDR3 is 14 residues long. In nucleotides, the CDR3 is TGTGCCACCAGTGCTTCCGGCAGGGGTTATGGCTACACCTTC. Translated: CATSASGRGYGYTF.

V usage is TRBV6-5 and J usage is TRBJ2-5, with 9 bases matching TRBD1. There are 16 residues in the CDR3. J gave up 5 bases and V 2 bases, and 9 bases lay outside the gene matches. Germline CDR1 reads MNHEY; CDR2 reads SVGAGI. The CDR3 reads CASSYGGQGKGETQYF. DNA of the CDR3: TGTGCCAGCAGTTACGGGGGACAGGGAAAGGGGGAGACCCAGTACTTC.

To note about this clone: One end of the junction does not line up with germline, which may come from a read error. The chain is built from TRBV12-3 or TRBV12-4 and TRBJ2-1; TRBD1 agrees at 7 bases. The CDR3 spans 12 residues. Here the CDR3 DNA reads TGTGCCAGCAGTTTAGTAAGGGGGCAAACGGTCTTC. Its protein is CASSLVRGQTVF.

The rearrangement joins TRBV7-3 to TRBJ2-1; the match to TRBD2 covers 9 bases. Germline loops: CDR1 SGHTA, CDR2 FQGTGA. The CDR3 sequence is 16 residues long. V gave up 5 bases and J gave up 1 base; unmatched junction bases: 6. CDR3 nucleotides: TGTGCCAGCAGCCTCAATAGCGGGGGTTCCTACAATGAGCAGTTCTTC. It translates to CASSLNSGGSYNEQFF.

The chain recombines TRBV28 with TRBJ1-6; D is ambiguous. Trimming shortened V by 8 bases and J by 7 bases, and 12 bases separated the two germline ends. The germline V gene encodes CDR1 MDHEN and CDR2 SYDVKM. The CDR3 is 13 amino acids. CDR3 in amino acids: CASRREGNSPLHF. In DNA, the CDR3 is TGTGCCAGCCGACGGGAGGGAAATTCACCCCTCCACTTT.

This sequence joins TRBV7-3 and TRBJ2-7, with a weak D call TRBD2 (5 bases). Trimming took off 7 bases at V and 2 bases at J, with 18 bases between the two ends. Germline CDR1 and CDR2: SGHTA and FQGTGA. The CDR3 sequence is 15 residues long. The CDR3 is CASKTNPTGTYEQYV. CDR3 nucleotides: TGTGCCAGCAAGACTAACCCGACTGGGACCTACGAGCAGTACGTC.

The chain uses TRBV19 and TRBJ2-2; TRBD2 aligns across 7 bases. The CDR3 extends over 13 amino acids. V shed 5 bases and J 6 bases; nucleotides not matched to a gene: 3. Germline lookup yields CDR1 LNHDA and CDR2 SQIVND (reference sequence). Here the CDR3 reads CASSGGGAGELFF. In nucleotides, the CDR3 is TGTGCCAGTAGTGGGGGAGGGGCCGGGGAGCTGTTTTTT.

The genes are TRBV23-1 and TRBJ2-7; no clear D. TRBV23-1 counts as an open reading frame of uncertain function. With 4 bases removed from V and 4 bases from J, the gap between germline ends came to 14 bases. The CDR3 extends over 14 amino acids. As DNA, the CDR3 is TGCGCCAGCAGTCCGGAGATACAACTGTACGAGCAGTACGTC. It yields the protein CASSPEIQLYEQYV.

The chain links TRBV30 to TRBJ1-6; 10 nucleotides agree with TRBD1. Losses at the gene ends were 2 bases for V and 7 bases for J; bases not matched to a gene: 2. Germline V CDR1 and CDR2: GTSNPN, SVGIG (reference sequence). The CDR3 contains 14 residues. The CDR3 DNA follows: TGTGCCTGGAGTAGGGGACAGGGGAATTCACCCCTCCACTTT. Protein: CAWSRGQGNSPLHF. Together with reference TRBV30 and TRBJ1-6, the CDR3 gives the full variable domain: SQTIHQWPATLVQPVGSPLSLECTVEGTSNPNLYWYRQAAGRGLQLLFYSVGIGQISSEVPQNLSASRPQDRQFILSSKKLLLSDSGFYLCAWSRGQGNSPLHFGNGTRLTVT.

The gene calls are TRBV13 and TRBJ2-1, with D perhaps TRBD2 (6 bases). Per the germline V gene, CDR1 is PRHDT and CDR2 is FYEKMQ (reference sequence). V lost 5 bases to trimming and J lost 6 bases, with 17 bases between them. CDR3 length equals 15 residues. The CDR3 region is CASSRDPRGSNEQFF. DNA of the CDR3: TGTGCCAGCAGCAGGGACCCCCGGGGGAGCAATGAGCAGTTCTTC.

The rearrangement joins TRBV19 to TRBJ1-3; a weak D match, TRBD1 (6 bases). The CDR3 is 15 residues long. Germline V gene data show CDR1 as LNHDA and CDR2 as SQIVND (reference sequence). V lost 2 bases and J 0 bases, leaving 8 bases between the germline ends. The CDR3 loop reads CASSISRGSGNTIYF. As DNA, the CDR3 is TGTGCCAGTAGTATATCCAGGGGCTCTGGAAACACCATATATTTT.

The rearrangement joins TRBV4-2 to TRBJ2-3, with 14 bases lining up with TRBD2. CDR1 is LGHNA, CDR2 YNFKEQ, per germline. With 3 bases clipped from V and 3 bases from J, the junction kept 8 bases outside the gene matches. This CDR3 has 18 residues. In nucleotides, the CDR3 is TGTGCCAGCAGCCACCCAGGGACTAGCGGGAGTGGGACAGATACGCAGTATTTT. Translated: CASSHPGTSGSGTDTQYF.

The V gene is TRBV2, the J gene TRBJ1-1, with TRBD1 matching over 10 bases. Germline CDR1 reads SNHLY; CDR2 reads FYNNEI. This CDR3 region has 13 residues. J gave up 5 bases and V 3 bases, and 0 bases lay outside the gene matches. The CDR3 region is CASSEGQGTEAFF. CDR3 sequence (DNA): TGTGCCAGCAGTGAGGGACAGGGGACTGAAGCTTTCTTT.

V and J are TRBV6-4 and TRBJ2-3; D gene unclear. The CDR3 loop spans 14 amino acids. Germline V CDR1 and CDR2: MRHNA, SNTAGT. Deletions cut 6 bases from V and 2 bases from J, with 12 bases between. CDR3 region: CASSPGSSTDTQYF. The DNA for the CDR3 is TGTGCCAGCAGCCCTGGCTCTTCCACAGATACGCAGTATTTT.